This TCR beta chain was captured by sequencing in a study of OX40 agonist ivuxolimab in advanced cancers. For the study in its entirety: Ivuxolimab was an agonistic, fully human IgG2 monoclonal antibody directed against OX40 (CD134), a costimulatory receptor. Intravenous ivuxolimab was administered to patients every 2 weeks at six dose levels: 0.01, 0.1, 0.3, 1.5, 3 and 10 mg/kg. The paper covers the monotherapy dose-escalation part of the phase I ivuxolimab trial, which included N of about 50 patients. Among the approximately 54 dose-escalation patients, approximately 20 had hepatocellular carcinoma, 15 melanoma, 9 renal cell carcinoma and 9 head and neck cancer. The purpose of peripheral TCRbeta sequencing was to test whether ivuxolimab changed TCR sequence diversity and led to clonal T-cell expansion. Three dose-escalation patients achieved partial responses, one with hepatocellular carcinoma and two with cutaneous melanoma. A male proportion of roughly 80% and a mean age of 60 years, ranging from 23 to 79, were recorded for the dose-escalation cohort. Patients were allowed to have had prior anti-PD-1, anti-PD-L1 or anti-CTLA-4 therapy, and around 40% of the dose-escalation patients had previously received checkpoint inhibitors. Here is what the overall study found, with its caveats: The antigen specificity of the peripheral T cells that underwent clonal expansion was not determined. At doses of 0.1 to 3.0 mg/kg, clonal expansion of both CD4+ and CD8+ blood T cells was observed from baseline to week 6. Low levels of normalized T-cell clonal expansion were also seen in some nonresponding patients. In partial responders in the 0.1-3.0 mg/kg groups, normalized peripheral clonal expansion was found to be among the lowest, especially among CD8+ T cells. After ivuxolimab, CD8+ T cells had more expanded clones than CD4+ T cells on average.

For sequencing of the TCRbeta CDR3 region, genomic DNA was extracted from the sorted cells. The immunoSEQ Assay was used for sequencing of TCRbeta CDR3 regions. TCRdb mirrors the immuneACCESS table, restricted to in-frame sequences. Some clones are absent from its copies; in checked studies, under half trace to an unresolved V gene, and the reason for the others is unknown. The sample contains about 62,000 clones, over 75% of them found a single time. The ten largest make up about 5% of the sample. Worth noting for this clone: The antigen it recognizes is unknown. Base qualities are missing; no much larger clone stands one base away.

The germline V gene yields SGHRS for CDR1 and YFSETQ for CDR2. From cysteine to phenylalanine, the CDR3 is 15 amino acids long. The kept DNA is CDR3 alone, 45 bases in frame from the first base. V is clipped by 4 bases and J by 0 bases, and the sequence between their germline boundaries is 11 bases long. Patients with autoimmune disease history or receiving systemic immunosuppression were excluded from the trial. Peripheral blood for TCR sequencing was collected from all dose cohorts at baseline, on cycle 4 day 1, and on cycle 7 day 1. Samples were obtained from an open-label, multicenter, first-in-human phase I dose-escalation trial of ivuxolimab. Adults with locally advanced or metastatic melanoma, renal cell, hepatocellular, or head and neck squamous cell carcinoma were enrolled in the trial. Before TCR sequencing, CD4+ T cells and CD8+ T cells from peripheral blood were sorted into separate populations.

This specimen consisted of CD4+ or CD8+ T cells sorted from blood, obtained in a trial of the OX40 agonist ivuxolimab. This TCR was recovered from an adult with an advanced solid tumor such as melanoma, head and neck, liver or kidney cancer. The rearranged segments are TRBV5-1 and TRBJ1-3, with TRBD1 tentatively as D gene (6 bases match). DNA sequence: TGCGCCAGCAGCGCTTCAGGGGTCTCTGGAAACACCATATATTTT. Its coded protein is CASSASGVSGNTIYF.